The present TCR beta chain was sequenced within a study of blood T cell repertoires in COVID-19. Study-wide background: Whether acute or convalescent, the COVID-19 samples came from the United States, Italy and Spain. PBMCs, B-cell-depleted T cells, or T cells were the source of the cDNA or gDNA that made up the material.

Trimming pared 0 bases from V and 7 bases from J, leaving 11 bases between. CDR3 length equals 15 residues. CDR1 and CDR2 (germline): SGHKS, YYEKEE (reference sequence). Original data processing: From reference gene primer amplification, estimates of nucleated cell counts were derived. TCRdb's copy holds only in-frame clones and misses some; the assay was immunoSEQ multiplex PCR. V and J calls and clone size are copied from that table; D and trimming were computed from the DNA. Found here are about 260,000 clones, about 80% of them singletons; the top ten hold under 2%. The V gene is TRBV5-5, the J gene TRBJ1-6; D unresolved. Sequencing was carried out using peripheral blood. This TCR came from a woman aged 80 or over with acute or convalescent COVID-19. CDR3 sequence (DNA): TGTGCCAGCAGCTTGGTTCGAGGGTGGAATTCACCCCTCCACTTT. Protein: CASSLVRGWNSPLHF.